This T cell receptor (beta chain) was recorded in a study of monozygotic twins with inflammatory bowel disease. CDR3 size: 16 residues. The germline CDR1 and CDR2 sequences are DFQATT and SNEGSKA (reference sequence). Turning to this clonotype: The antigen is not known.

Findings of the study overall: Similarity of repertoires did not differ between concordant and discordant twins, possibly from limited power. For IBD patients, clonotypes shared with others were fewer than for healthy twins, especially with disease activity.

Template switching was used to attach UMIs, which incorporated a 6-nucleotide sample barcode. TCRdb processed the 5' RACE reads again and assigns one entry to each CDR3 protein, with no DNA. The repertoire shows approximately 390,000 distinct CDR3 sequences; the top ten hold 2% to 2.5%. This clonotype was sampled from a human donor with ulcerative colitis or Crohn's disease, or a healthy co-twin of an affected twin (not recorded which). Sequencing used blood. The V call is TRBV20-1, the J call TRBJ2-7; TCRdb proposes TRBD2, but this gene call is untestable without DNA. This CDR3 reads CSARDFAGGHSYEQYF.